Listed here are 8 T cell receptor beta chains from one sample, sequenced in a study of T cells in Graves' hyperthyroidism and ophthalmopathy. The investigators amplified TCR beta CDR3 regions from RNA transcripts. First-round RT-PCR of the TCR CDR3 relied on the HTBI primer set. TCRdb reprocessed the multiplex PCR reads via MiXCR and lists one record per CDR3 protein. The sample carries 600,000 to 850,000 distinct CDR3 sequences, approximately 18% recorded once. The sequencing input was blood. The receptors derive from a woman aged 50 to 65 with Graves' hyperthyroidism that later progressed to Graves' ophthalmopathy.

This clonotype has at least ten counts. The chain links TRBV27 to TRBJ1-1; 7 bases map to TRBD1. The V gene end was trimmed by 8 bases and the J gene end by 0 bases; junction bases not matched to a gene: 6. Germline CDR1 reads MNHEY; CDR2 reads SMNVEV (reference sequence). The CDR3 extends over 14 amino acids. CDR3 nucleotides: TGTGCCAGCTGGGACAGCTACATGAACACTGAAGCTTTCTTT. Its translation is CASWDSYMNTEAFF.

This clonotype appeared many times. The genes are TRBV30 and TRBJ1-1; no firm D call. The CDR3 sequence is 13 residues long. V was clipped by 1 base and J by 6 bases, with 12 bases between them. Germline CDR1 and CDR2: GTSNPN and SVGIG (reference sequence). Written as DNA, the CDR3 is TGTGCCTGGAGTGGAGGGTTCGTTCCTGAAGCTTTCTTT. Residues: CAWSGGFVPEAFF.

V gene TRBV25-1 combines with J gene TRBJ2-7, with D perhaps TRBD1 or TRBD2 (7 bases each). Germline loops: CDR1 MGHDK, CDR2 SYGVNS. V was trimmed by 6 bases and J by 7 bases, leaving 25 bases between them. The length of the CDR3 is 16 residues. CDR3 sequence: CASSAGGQGGVWEQYF. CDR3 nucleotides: TGTGCCAGCAGCGCCGGGGGCCAGGGGGGGGTGTGGGAGCAGTACTTC.

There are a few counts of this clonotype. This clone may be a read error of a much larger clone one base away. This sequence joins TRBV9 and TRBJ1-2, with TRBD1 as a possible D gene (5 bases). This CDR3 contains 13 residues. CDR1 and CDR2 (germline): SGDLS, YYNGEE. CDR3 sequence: CTSSVDSNYGYTF. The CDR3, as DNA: TGTACCAGCAGCGTAGACAGTAACTATGGCTACACCTTC.

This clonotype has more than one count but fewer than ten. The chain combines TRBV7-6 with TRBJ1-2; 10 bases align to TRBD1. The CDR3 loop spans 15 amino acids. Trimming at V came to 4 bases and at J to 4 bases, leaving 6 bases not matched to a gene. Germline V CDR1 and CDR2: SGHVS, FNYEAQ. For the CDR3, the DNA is TGTGCCAGCAGCTCCGCCGGGACAGGGGCCTATGGCTACACCTTC. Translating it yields CASSSAGTGAYGYTF.

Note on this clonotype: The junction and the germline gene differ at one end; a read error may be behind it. CDR3 bases: TGTGCCTGCAGTCCTCGGGGAGCGGGGATAGCCAAAAACATTCAGTACTTC. This encodes CACSPRGAGIAKNIQYF. V gene TRBV2 combines with J gene TRBJ2-4, with 7 bases lining up with TRBD2. The CDR3 is made up of 17 amino acids. Germline-derived CDR1 and CDR2 are SNHLY and FYNNEI.

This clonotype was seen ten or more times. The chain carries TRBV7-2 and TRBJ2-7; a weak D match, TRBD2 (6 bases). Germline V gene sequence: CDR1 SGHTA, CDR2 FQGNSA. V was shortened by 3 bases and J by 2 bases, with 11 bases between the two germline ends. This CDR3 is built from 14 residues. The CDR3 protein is CASSFGTDTYEQYF. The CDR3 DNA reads TGTGCCAGCAGCTTCGGGACTGATACCTACGAGCAGTACTTC.

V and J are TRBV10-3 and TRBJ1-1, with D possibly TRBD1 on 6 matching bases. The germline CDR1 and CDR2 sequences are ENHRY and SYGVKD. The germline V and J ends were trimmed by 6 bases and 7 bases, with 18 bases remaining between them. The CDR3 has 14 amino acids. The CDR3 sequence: CAIRPDDRPHEAFF. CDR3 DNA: TGTGCCATCAGGCCGGATGACAGGCCCCATGAAGCTTTCTTT.